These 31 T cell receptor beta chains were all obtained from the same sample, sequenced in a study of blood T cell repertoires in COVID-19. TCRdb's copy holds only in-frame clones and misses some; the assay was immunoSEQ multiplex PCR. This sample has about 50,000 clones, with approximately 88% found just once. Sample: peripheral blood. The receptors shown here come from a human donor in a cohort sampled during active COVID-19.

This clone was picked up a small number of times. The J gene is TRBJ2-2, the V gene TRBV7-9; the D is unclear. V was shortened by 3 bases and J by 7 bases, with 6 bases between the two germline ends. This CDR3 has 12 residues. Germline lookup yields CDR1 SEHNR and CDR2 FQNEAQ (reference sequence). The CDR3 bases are TGTGCCAGCAGCTTCCAGAACGGGGAGCTGTTTTTT. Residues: CASSFQNGELFF.

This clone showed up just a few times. The CDR3 is CASSLRRDSRSSYNSPLHF. CDR3 DNA sequence: TGTGCCAGCAGCTTACGCCGGGACAGCCGAAGCTCCTATAATTCACCCCTCCACTTT. The chain uses TRBV13 and TRBJ1-6; 7 positions match TRBD1. Germline loops: CDR1 PRHDT, CDR2 FYEKMQ (reference sequence). Losses at the gene ends were 2 bases for V and 0 bases for J; bases not matched to a gene: 10. The CDR3 has 19 amino acids.

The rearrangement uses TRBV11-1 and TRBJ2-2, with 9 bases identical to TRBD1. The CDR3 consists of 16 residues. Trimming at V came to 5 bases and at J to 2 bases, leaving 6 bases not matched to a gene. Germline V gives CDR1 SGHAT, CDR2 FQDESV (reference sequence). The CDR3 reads CASSAGTGTNTGELFF. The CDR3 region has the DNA TGTGCCAGCAGCGCCGGGACAGGGACAAACACCGGGGAGCTGTTTTTT.

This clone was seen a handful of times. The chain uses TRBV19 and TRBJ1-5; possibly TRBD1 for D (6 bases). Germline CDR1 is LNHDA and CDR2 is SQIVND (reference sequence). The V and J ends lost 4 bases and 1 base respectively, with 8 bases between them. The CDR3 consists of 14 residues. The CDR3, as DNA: TGTGCCAGTAGTACGGACAGAAGCAATCAGCCCCAGCATTTT. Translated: CASSTDRSNQPQHF.

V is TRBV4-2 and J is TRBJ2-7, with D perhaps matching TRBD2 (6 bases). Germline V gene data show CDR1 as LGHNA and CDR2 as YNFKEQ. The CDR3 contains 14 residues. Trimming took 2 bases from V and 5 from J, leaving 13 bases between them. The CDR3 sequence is CASSQWAGGDEQYF. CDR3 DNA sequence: TGTGCCAGCAGCCAATGGGCAGGAGGGGACGAGCAGTACTTC.

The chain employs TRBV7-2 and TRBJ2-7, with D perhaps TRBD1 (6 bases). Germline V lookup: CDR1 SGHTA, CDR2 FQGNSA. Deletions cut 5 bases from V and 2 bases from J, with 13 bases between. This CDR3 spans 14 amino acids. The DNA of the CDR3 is TGTGCCAGCAGCCACAAGAGGGACACCTACGAGCAGTACTTC. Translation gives CASSHKRDTYEQYF.

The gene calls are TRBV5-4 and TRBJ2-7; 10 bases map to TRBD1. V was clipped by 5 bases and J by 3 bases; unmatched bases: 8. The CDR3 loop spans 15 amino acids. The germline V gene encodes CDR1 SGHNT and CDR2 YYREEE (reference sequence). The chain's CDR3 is CASSPGTGEDYEQYF. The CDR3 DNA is TGTGCCAGCAGTCCCGGGACAGGGGAAGACTACGAGCAGTACTTC.

DNA of the CDR3: TGTGCCAGTAGTATTGTAGCGGGGGAATACGGGGAGCTGTTTTTT. Protein: CASSIVAGEYGELFF. V and J are TRBV19 and TRBJ2-2; 9 positions match TRBD2. The germline V gene encodes CDR1 LNHDA and CDR2 SQIVND (reference sequence). V gave up 3 bases and J gave up 7 bases; unmatched junction bases: 6. The CDR3 contains 15 residues.

DNA for the CDR3: TGTGCCAGCAGCTTAGGGGACAGGGGTGGAGATACGCAGTATTTT. Protein sequence: CASSLGDRGGDTQYF. V is TRBV11-3 and J is TRBJ2-3; 10 bases align to TRBD1. Unmatched junction bases numbered 3, after V lost 1 base and J lost 5 bases. Germline V gene data show CDR1 as SGHNT and CDR2 as YENEEA. This CDR3 comprises 15 residues.

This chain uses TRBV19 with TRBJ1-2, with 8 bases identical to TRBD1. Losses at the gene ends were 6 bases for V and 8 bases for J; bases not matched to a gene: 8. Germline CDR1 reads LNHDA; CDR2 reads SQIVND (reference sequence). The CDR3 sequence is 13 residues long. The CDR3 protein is CASRDRGVGGYTF. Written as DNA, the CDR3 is TGTGCCAGTAGAGACAGGGGCGTCGGGGGCTACACCTTC.

CDR3 sequence: CASSQARGGARKTQYF. CDR3 in DNA: TGTGCCAGCAGCCAAGCTAGGGGGGGGGCCCGTAAGACCCAGTACTTC. The J gene is TRBJ2-5, the V gene TRBV4-2, with D possibly TRBD2 on 7 matching bases. The CDR3 sequence is 16 residues long. The V and J ends lost 1 base and 6 bases respectively, with 18 bases between them. Per the germline V gene, CDR1 is LGHNA and CDR2 is YNFKEQ.

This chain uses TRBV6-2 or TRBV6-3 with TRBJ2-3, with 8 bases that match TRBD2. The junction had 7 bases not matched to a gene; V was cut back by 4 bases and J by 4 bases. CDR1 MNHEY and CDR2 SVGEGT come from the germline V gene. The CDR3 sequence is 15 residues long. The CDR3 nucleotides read TGTGCCAGCAGTTTTGCGGGGGGTTTCGCAGATACGCAGTATTTT. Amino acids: CASSFAGGFADTQYF.

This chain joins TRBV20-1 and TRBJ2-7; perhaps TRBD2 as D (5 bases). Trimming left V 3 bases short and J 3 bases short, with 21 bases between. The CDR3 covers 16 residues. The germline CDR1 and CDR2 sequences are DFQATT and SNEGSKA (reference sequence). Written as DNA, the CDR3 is TGCAGTGCTAGTTATCGGAGGCTAGTGGGTGACTACGAGCAGTACTTC. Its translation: CSASYRRLVGDYEQYF.

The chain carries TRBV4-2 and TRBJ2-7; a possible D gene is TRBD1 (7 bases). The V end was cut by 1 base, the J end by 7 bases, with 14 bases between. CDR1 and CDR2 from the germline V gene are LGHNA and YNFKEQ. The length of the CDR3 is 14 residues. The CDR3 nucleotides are TGTGCCAGCAGCCAAGTGGAGGGGGCGGGGGAGCAGTACTTC. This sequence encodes CASSQVEGAGEQYF.

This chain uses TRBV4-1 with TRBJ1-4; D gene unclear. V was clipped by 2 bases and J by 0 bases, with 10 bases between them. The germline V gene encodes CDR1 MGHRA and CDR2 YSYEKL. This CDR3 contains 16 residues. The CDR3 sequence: CASSQFFRTTNEKLFF. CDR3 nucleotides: TGCGCCAGCAGCCAATTTTTCAGAACAACTAATGAAAAACTGTTTTTT.

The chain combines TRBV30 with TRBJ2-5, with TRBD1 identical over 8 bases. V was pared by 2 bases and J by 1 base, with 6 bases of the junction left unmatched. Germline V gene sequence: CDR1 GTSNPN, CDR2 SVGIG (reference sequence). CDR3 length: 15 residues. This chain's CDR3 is CAWSIRGQGQETQYF. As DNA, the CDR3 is TGTGCCTGGAGTATTCGAGGACAGGGCCAAGAGACCCAGTACTTC.

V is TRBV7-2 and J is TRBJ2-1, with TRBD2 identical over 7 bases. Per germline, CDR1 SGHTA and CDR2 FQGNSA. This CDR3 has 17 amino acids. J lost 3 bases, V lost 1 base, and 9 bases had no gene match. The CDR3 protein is CASSLEAGGSGYNEQFF. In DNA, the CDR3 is TGTGCCAGCAGCTTAGAGGCCGGCGGGAGTGGCTACAATGAGCAGTTCTTC.

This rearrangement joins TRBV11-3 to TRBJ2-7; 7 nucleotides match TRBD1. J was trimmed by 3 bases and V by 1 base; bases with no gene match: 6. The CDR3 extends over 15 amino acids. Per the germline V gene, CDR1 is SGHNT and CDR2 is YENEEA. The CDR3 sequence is CASSLGSGQLYEQYF. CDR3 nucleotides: TGTGCCAGCAGCTTAGGGTCGGGACAGCTCTACGAGCAGTACTTC.

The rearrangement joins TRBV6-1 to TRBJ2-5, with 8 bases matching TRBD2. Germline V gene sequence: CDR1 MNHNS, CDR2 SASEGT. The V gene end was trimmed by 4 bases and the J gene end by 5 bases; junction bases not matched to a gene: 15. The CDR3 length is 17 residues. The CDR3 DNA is TGTGCCAGCAGTGTTATCAGACCGGGACTAGTCACGGAGACCCAGTACTTC. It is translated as CASSVIRPGLVTETQYF.

The CDR3 sequence: CASSGGSYGYTF. The CDR3 region has the DNA TGTGCCAGCAGTGGGGGCAGCTATGGCTACACCTTC. The rearrangement links TRBV12-3 or TRBV12-4 to TRBJ1-2; tentative D call: TRBD1 (6 bases). The V end was cut by 5 bases, the J end by 4 bases, with 8 bases between. The CDR3 spans 12 residues.

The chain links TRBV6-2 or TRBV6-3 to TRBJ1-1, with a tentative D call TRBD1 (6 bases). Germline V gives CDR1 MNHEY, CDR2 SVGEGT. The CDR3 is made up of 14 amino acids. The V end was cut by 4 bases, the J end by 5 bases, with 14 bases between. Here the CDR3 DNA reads TGTGCCAGCAGTTCCAACAGGGCGAGAACTGAAGCTTTCTTT. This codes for CASSSNRARTEAFF.

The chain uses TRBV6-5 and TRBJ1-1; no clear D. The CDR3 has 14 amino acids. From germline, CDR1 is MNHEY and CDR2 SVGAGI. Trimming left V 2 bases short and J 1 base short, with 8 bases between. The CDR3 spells CASSYTAENTEAFF. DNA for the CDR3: TGTGCCAGCAGTTACACCGCGGAGAACACTGAAGCTTTCTTT.

The CDR3 DNA reads as TGTGCCAGTAGTTCCAGGTATGGCAATCAGCCCCAGCATTTT. Amino acids: CASSSRYGNQPQHF. This chain connects TRBV19 to TRBJ1-5; D remains unclear. Trimming stripped 5 bases from V and 2 bases from J, with 10 bases between. The germline V gene has CDR1 LNHDA and CDR2 SQIVND (reference sequence). The CDR3 runs 14 residues. Full variable domain (rest looked up from reference TRBV19 and TRBJ1-5): DGGITQSPKYLFRKEGQNVTLSCEQNLNHDAMYWYRQDPGQGLRLIYYSQIVNDFQKGDIAEGYSVSREKKESFPLTVTSAQKNPTAFYLCASSSRYGNQPQHFGDGTRLSIL.

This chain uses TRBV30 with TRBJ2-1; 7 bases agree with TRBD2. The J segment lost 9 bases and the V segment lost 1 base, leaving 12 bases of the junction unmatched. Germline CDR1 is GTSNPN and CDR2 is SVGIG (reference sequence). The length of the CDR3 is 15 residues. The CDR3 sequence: CAWSGGLVRSSEQFF. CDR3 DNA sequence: TGTGCCTGGAGTGGTGGACTAGTCCGGTCAAGTGAGCAGTTCTTC.

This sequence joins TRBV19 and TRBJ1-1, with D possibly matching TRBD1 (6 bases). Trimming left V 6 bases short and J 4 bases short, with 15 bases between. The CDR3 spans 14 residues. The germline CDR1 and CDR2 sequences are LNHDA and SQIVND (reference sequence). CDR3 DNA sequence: TGTGCCAGTAGACCGGACAGTGGAACCACTGAAGCTTTCTTT. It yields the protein CASRPDSGTTEAFF.

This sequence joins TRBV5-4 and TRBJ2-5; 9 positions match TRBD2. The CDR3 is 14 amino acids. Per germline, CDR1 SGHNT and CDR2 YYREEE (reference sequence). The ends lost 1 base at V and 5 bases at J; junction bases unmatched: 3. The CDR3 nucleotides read TGTGCCAGCAGCTTGCAGGCGGGGGGGGAGACCCAGTACTTC. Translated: CASSLQAGGETQYF.

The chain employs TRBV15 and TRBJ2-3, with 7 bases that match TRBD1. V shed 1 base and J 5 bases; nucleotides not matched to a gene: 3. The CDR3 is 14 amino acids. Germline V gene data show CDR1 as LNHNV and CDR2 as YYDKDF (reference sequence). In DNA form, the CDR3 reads TGTGCCACCAGCAGAGTAAACAGGGGAGATACGCAGTATTTT. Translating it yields CATSRVNRGDTQYF.

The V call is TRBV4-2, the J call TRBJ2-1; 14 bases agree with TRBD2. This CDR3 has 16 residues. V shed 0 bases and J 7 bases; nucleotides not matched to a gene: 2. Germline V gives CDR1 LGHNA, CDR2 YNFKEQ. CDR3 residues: CASSQDWTSGRNEQFF. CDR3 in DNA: TGTGCCAGCAGCCAAGATTGGACTAGCGGGAGGAATGAGCAGTTCTTC.

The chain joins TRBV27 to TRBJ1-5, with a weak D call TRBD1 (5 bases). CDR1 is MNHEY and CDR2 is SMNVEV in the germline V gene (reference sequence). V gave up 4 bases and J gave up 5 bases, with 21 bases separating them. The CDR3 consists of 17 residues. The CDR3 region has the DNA TGTGCCAGCAGTTCAACCTCTCGGGGGGTTAAAGATCAGCCCCAGCATTTT. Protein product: CASSSTSRGVKDQPQHF.

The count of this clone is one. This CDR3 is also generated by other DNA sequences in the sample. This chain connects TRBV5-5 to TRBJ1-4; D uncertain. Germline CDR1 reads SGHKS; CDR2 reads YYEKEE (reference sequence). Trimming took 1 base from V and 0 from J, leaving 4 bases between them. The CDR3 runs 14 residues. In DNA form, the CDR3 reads TGTGCCAGCAGCTTGCGAGCAACTAATGAAAAACTGTTTTTT. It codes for CASSLRATNEKLFF. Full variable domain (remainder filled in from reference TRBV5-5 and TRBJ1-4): DAGVTQSPTHLIKTRGQQVTLRCSPISGHKSVSWYQQVLGQGPQFIFQYYEKEERGRGNFPDRFSARQFPNYSSELNVNALLLGDSALYLCASSLRATNEKLFFGSGTQLSVL.

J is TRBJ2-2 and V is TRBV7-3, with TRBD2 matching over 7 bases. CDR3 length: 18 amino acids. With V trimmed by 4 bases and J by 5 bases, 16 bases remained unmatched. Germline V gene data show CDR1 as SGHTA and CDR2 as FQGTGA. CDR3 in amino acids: CASSSKYGERDLTGELFF. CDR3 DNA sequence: TGTGCCAGCAGCTCTAAGTATGGGGAGCGGGACCTAACCGGGGAGCTGTTTTTT.